This T cell receptor (beta chain) was identified in a study of blood T cells in healthy people across ages. Sample-barcoded 5' priming and a J-beta primer mix drove a second PCR of roughly 6 to 12 cycles. Via MiXCR, TCRdb re-called the 5' RACE reads, giving one row per CDR3 protein. Here the sample spans under 2 million distinct CDR3 sequences, about 35% being singletons. The sequence was collected from a woman aged 25 to 45 in good health. Material: blood.

CDR3 sequence: CASRAGTQDQPQHF. The CDR3 DNA sequence: TGCGCCAGCAGAGCCGGGACACAGGATCAGCCCCAGCATTTT. This chain uses TRBV5-1 with TRBJ1-5; D perhaps matches TRBD1 (6 bases). Germline loops: CDR1 SGHRS, CDR2 YFSETQ. V was cut by 5 bases and J by 5 bases, with 14 bases left in between. The CDR3 runs to 14 residues.